This T cell receptor beta chain is from a study of beta chain features in type 1 diabetes. In the study overall: Summed over all samples, the examined sorted cells came to roughly 110 million.

This clone has a handful of counts. What it binds is unknown. The entirety of the isolated RNA underwent reverse transcription, so expressed TCRB transcripts were sequenced. Assay used: immunoSEQ multiplex PCR; TCRdb lists only in-frame clones, some missing. This repertoire shows more than 300,000 clones, around 7.6% found once; its top ten account for around 0.44%. One heparinised blood draw, averaging about 116 mL, came from each donor. Isolation of CD4+ naive, central memory, regulatory and stem cell-like memory cells was achieved by sorting via CD45RO/CCR7/CD25/CD127/CD95/CD27. Trimming stripped 3 bases from V and 6 bases from J, with 16 bases between. Per the germline V gene, CDR1 is SGHRS and CDR2 is YFSETQ. The CDR3 totals 14 residues. Overall study findings and caveats: The study found that naive, central memory and Treg TCRB repertoires appeared more similar in patients than in healthy donors.

Sequencing used central memory CD4+ T cells from blood. The chain employs TRBV5-1 and TRBJ2-7, with D perhaps TRBD2 (6 bases). This receptor was obtained from a woman aged 18-30 years in good health. CDR3 amino acids: CASSSGADGSEQYF. The CDR3 nucleotides read TGCGCCAGCAGCTCGGGAGCCGACGGCTCCGAGCAGTACTTC.